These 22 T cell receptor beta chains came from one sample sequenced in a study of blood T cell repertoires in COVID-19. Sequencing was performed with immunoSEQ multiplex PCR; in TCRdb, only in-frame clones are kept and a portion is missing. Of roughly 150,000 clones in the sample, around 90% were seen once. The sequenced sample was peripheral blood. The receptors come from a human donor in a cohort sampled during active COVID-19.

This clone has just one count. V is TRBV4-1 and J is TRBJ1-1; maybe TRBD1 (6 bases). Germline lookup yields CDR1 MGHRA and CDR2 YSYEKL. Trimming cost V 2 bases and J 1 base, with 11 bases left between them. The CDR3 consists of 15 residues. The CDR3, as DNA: TGCGCCAGCAGCCAAACCGGGACATCGAACACTGAAGCTTTCTTT. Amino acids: CASSQTGTSNTEAFF.

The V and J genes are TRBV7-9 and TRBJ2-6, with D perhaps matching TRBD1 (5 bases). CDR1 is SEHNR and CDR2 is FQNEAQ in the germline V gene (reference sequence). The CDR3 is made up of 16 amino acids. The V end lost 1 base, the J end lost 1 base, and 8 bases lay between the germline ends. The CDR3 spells CASSLVDRSGANVLTF. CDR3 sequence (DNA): TGTGCCAGCAGCTTAGTTGACAGATCTGGGGCCAACGTCCTGACTTTC.

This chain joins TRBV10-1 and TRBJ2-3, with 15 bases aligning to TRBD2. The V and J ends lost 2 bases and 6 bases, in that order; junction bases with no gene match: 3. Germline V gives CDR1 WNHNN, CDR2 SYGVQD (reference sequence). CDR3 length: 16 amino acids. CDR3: CASSEGLAGGEDTQYF. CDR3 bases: TGCGCCAGCAGTGAGGGACTAGCGGGGGGGGAGGATACGCAGTATTTT.

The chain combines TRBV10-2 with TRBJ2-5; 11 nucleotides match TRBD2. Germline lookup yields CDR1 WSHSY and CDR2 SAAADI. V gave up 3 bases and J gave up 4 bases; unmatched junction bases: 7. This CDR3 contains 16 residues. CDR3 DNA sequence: TGCGCCAGCAGTGATATACTAGCGGGAGCTCTAGAGACCCAGTACTTC. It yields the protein CASSDILAGALETQYF.

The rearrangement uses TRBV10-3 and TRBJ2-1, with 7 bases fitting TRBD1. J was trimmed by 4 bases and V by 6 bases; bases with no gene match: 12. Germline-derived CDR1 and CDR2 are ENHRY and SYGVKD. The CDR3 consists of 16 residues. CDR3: CAISSDRMQVYNEQFF. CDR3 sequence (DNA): TGTGCCATCAGCTCGGACAGGATGCAGGTTTACAATGAGCAGTTCTTC.

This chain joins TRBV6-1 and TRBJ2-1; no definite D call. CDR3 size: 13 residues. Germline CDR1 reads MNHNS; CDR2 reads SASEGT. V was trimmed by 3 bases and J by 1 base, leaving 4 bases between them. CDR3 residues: CASSDSSYNEQFF. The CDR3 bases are TGTGCCAGCAGTGATTCTTCCTACAATGAGCAGTTCTTC.

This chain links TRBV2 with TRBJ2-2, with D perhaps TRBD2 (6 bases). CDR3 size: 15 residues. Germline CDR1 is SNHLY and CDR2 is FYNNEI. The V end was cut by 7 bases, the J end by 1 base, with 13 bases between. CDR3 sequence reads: CASKDYRGNTGELFF. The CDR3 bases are TGTGCCAGCAAGGACTATAGGGGGAACACCGGGGAGCTGTTTTTT.

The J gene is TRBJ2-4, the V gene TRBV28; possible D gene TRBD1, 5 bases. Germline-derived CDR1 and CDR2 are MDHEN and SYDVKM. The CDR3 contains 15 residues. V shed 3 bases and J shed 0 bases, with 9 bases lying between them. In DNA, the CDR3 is TGTGCCAGCAGTTTCGACAGTCTAGCCAAAAACATTCAGTACTTC. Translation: CASSFDSLAKNIQYF.

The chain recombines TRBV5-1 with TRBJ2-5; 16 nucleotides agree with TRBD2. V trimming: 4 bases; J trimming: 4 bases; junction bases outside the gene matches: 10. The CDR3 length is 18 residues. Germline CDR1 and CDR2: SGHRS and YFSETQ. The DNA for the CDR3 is TGCGCCAGCAGCCCGGGACTAGCGGGAGGGACGTTCGGAGAGACCCAGTACTTC. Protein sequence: CASSPGLAGGTFGETQYF. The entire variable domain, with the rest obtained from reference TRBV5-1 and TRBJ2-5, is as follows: KAGVTQTPRYLIKTRGQQVTLSCSPISGHRSVSWYQQTPGQGLQFLFEYFSETQRNKGNFPGRFSGRQFSNSRSEMNVSTLELGDSALYLCASSPGLAGGTFGETQYFGPGTRLLVL.

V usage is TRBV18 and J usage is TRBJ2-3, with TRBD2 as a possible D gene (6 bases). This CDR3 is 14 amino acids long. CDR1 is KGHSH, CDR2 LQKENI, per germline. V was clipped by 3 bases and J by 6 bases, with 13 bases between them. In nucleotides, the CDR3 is TGTGCCAGCTCACCTTCGACTAGAGGCGATACGCAGTATTTT. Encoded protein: CASSPSTRGDTQYF. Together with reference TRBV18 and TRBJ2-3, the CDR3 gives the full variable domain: NAGVMQNPRHLVRRRGQEARLRCSPMKGHSHVYWYRQLPEEGLKFMVYLQKENIIDESGMPKERFSAEFPKEGPSILRIQQVVRGDSAAYFCASSPSTRGDTQYFGPGTRLTVL.

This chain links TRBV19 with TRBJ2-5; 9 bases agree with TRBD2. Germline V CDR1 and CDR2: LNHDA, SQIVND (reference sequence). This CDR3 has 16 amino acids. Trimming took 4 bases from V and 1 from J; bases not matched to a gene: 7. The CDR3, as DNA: TGTGCCAGTAGTACTTTAGCGGGAGACCTCCAAGAGACCCAGTACTTC. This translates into CASSTLAGDLQETQYF.

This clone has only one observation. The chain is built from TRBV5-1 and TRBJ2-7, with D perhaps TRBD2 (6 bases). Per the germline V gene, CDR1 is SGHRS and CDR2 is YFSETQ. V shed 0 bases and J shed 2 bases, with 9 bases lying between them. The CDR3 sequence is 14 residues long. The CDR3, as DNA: TGCGCCAGCAGCTTGGGGAGGGAGACCTACGAGCAGTACTTC. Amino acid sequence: CASSLGRETYEQYF.

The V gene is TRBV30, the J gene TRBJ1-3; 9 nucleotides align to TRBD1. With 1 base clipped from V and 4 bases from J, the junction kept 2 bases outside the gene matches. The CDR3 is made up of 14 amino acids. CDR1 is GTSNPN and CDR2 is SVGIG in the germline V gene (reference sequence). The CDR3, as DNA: TGTGCCTGGAGTGAGACAGGGGGAGGAAACACCATATATTTT. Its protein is CAWSETGGGNTIYF. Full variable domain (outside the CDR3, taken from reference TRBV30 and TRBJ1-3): SQTIHQWPATLVQPVGSPLSLECTVEGTSNPNLYWYRQAAGRGLQLLFYSVGIGQISSEVPQNLSASRPQDRQFILSSKKLLLSDSGFYLCAWSETGGGNTIYFGEGSWLTVV.

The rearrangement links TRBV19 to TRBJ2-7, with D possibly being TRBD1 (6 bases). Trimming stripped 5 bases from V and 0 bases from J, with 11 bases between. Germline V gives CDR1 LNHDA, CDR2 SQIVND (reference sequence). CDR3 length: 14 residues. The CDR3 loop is CASSFTGSSYEQYF. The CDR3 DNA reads TGTGCCAGTAGTTTCACAGGGAGCTCCTACGAGCAGTACTTC.

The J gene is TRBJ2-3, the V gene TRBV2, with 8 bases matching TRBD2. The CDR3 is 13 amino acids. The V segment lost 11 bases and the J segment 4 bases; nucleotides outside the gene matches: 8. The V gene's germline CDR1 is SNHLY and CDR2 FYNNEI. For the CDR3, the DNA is TGTGCCCGAGACGGGGGGGCCTCAGATACGCAGTATTTT. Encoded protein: CARDGGASDTQYF.

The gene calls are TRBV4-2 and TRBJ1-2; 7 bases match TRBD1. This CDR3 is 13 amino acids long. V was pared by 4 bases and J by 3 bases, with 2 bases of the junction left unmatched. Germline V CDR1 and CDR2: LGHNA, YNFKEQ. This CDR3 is CASSLGQDYGYTF. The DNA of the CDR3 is TGTGCCAGCAGCCTCGGACAGGACTATGGCTACACCTTC.

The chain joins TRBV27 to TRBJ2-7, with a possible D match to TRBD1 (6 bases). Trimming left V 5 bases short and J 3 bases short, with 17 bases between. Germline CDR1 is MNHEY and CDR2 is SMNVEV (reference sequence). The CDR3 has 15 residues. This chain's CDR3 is CASSRTSGVNYEQYF. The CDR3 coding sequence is TGTGCCAGCAGTAGAACCTCAGGGGTAAACTACGAGCAGTACTTC.

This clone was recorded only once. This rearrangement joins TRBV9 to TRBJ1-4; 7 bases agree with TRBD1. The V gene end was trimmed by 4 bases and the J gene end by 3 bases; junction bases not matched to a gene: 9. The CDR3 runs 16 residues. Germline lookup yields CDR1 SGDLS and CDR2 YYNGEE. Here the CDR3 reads CASSNEPGQPNEKLFF. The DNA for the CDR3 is TGTGCCAGCAGCAACGAACCGGGACAGCCTAATGAAAAACTGTTTTTT.

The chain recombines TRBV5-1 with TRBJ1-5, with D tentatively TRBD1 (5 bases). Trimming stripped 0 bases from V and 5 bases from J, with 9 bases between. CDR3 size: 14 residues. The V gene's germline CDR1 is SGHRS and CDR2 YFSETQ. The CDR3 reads CASSLALGDQPQHF. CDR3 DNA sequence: TGCGCCAGCAGCTTGGCCTTAGGGGATCAGCCCCAGCATTTT.

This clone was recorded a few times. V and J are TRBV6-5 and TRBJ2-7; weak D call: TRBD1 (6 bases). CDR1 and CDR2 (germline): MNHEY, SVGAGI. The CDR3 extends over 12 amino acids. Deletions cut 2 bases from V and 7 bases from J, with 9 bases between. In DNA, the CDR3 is TGTGCCAGCAGTTACCGTGGGACAGAGCAGTACTTC. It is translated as CASSYRGTEQYF.

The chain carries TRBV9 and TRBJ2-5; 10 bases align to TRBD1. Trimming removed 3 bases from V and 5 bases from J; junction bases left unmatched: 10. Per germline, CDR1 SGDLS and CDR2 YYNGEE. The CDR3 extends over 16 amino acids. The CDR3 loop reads CASSAFGQGERETQYF. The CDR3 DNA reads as TGTGCCAGCAGCGCCTTTGGACAGGGGGAAAGGGAGACCCAGTACTTC. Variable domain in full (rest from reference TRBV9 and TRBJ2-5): DSGVTQTPKHLITATGQRVTLRCSPRSGDLSVYWYQQSLDQGLQFLIQYYNGEERAKGNILERFSAQQFPDLHSELNLSSLELGDSALYFCASSAFGQGERETQYFGPGTRLLVL.

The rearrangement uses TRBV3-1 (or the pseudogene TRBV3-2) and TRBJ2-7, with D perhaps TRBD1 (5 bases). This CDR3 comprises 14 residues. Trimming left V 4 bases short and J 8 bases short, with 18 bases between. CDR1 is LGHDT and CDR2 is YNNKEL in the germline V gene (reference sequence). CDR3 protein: CASSLTRDSTQQYF. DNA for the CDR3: TGTGCCAGCAGCCTAACCCGTGACAGTACGCAGCAGTACTTC.